These 23 T cell receptor beta chains share one sample of origin, sequenced in a study of cytomegalovirus exposure and HLA in healthy donors (dated by TCRdb to about 2017). Library prep was done by the immunoSEQ multiplex PCR assay. For the multiplex PCR, a mixture combining 60 forward primers for TCR Vbeta segments and 13 reverse primers for TCR Jbeta segments was used. TCRdb took this table from immuneACCESS and kept in-frame rearrangements with V and J called. Such tables lack part of the clones; where checked against another copy, unresolved V genes explain under half of the gap, and the rest is unexplained. The sample records around 100,000 clones, 67% of which are singletons. The top ten clonotypes cover under 2.5% of the sample. Sequencing was performed on PBMCs. These receptors were taken from a man aged 25-40 years in good health and CMV-seronegative.

V gene TRBV6-5 combines with J gene TRBJ1-5; D remains unclear. The CDR3 has 15 amino acids. The germline V gene has CDR1 MNHEY and CDR2 SVGAGI. V was shortened by 0 bases and J by 0 bases, with 6 bases between the two germline ends. This CDR3 is CASSYSQTSNQPQHF. The CDR3 nucleotides read TGTGCCAGCAGTTACTCACAGACTAGCAATCAGCCCCAGCATTTT.

The CDR3 sequence is CAISGGQGEKLFF. For the CDR3, the DNA is TGTGCCATCAGTGGAGGACAGGGAGAAAAACTGTTTTTT. J is TRBJ1-4 and V is TRBV10-3, with 8 bases lining up with TRBD1. J gave up 8 bases and V 4 bases, and 3 bases lay outside the gene matches. Germline values: CDR1 ENHRY, CDR2 SYGVKD. The CDR3 is 13 amino acids.

The table lists this clone with a few counts. This chain connects TRBV30 to TRBJ1-1, with a tentative D call TRBD1 (5 bases). Germline CDR1 and CDR2: GTSNPN and SVGIG (reference sequence). V dropped 5 bases and J dropped 6 bases, with 16 bases sitting between them. The CDR3 sequence is 13 residues long. The CDR3 reads CAWATERSPEAFF. The CDR3 nucleotides read TGTGCCTGGGCGACAGAGAGATCCCCTGAAGCTTTCTTT.

The chain recombines TRBV25-1 with TRBJ2-1; 8 nucleotides line up with TRBD1. The germline CDR1 and CDR2 sequences are MGHDK and SYGVNS. V shed 4 bases, J shed 3 bases, and the junction held 2 bases outside the gene matches. The CDR3 consists of 14 residues. The CDR3 DNA reads TGTGCCAGCAGTGTTGGACAGGGCTACAATGAGCAGTTCTTC. It codes for CASSVGQGYNEQFF.

This clone has a single count. The chain combines TRBV5-1 with TRBJ2-1; TRBD1 aligns across 9 bases. V trimming: 6 bases; J trimming: 4 bases; junction bases outside the gene matches: 8. CDR1 and CDR2 (germline): SGHRS, YFSETQ. The CDR3 runs to 15 residues. CDR3 amino acids: CASTGQGGSYNEQFF. CDR3 in DNA: TGCGCCAGCACGGGACAGGGCGGCTCATACAATGAGCAGTTCTTC. Full variable domain (remainder filled in from reference TRBV5-1 and TRBJ2-1): KAGVTQTPRYLIKTRGQQVTLSCSPISGHRSVSWYQQTPGQGLQFLFEYFSETQRNKGNFPGRFSGRQFSNSRSEMNVSTLELGDSALYLCASTGQGGSYNEQFFGPGTRLTVL.

The chain uses TRBV18 and TRBJ2-7; 7 bases are shared with TRBD1. The CDR3 runs to 13 residues. V trimming: 6 bases; J trimming: 2 bases; junction bases outside the gene matches: 4. Germline V gives CDR1 KGHSH, CDR2 LQKENI. CDR3 sequence: CASSPGQPYEQYF. CDR3 in DNA: TGTGCCAGCTCGCCGGGACAGCCCTACGAGCAGTACTTC.

V gene TRBV28 combines with J gene TRBJ2-7; the match to TRBD1 covers 7 bases. With 5 bases clipped from V and 6 bases from J, the junction kept 7 bases outside the gene matches. This CDR3 is 13 amino acids long. Per germline, CDR1 MDHEN and CDR2 SYDVKM. CDR3 amino acids: CASSRGQMPEQYF. CDR3 coding DNA: TGTGCCAGCAGTCGGGGACAGATGCCCGAGCAGTACTTC.

This chain uses TRBV4-2 with TRBJ2-7; 7 bases agree with TRBD1. CDR1 and CDR2 (germline): LGHNA, YNFKEQ. The trim removed 2 bases at V and 2 bases at J, leaving 6 bases unmatched. The CDR3 covers 15 residues. The CDR3 region has the DNA TGTGCCAGCAGCCAACACCCGGGACAGACCTACGAGCAGTACTTC. Encoded protein: CASSQHPGQTYEQYF.

This clone occurred a few times. This chain uses TRBV1 with TRBJ1-2; the table's D call of TRBD1 was not tested on the DNA. TRBV1 is a pseudogene. There are 15 residues in the CDR3. CDR3 amino acids: CTSSRGGEFGDGYTF. CDR3 in DNA: TGCACCAGCAGCCGAGGGGGCGAATTCGGTGATGGCTACACCTTC.

The chain has TRBV5-8 and TRBJ1-1; tentatively, D is TRBD1 (5 bases). This CDR3 has 17 amino acids. Germline CDR1 is SGHTS and CDR2 is YDEGEE. The ends were cut back, 1 base at V and 0 bases at J, with 16 bases in the middle. The DNA of the CDR3 is TGTGCCAGCAGCTTGTCCAGGGCGACCGTCATGAACACTGAAGCTTTCTTT. This encodes CASSLSRATVMNTEAFF.

The V and J genes are TRBV4-1 and TRBJ2-7, with TRBD2 as a possible D gene (5 bases). Germline-derived CDR1 and CDR2 are MGHRA and YSYEKL. V was trimmed by 0 bases and J by 3 bases, leaving 18 bases between them. This CDR3 spans 17 amino acids. The CDR3 is CASSQETSRPEGYEQYF. CDR3 in DNA: TGCGCCAGCAGCCAAGAAACTAGTCGACCGGAAGGCTACGAGCAGTACTTC.

The rearrangement joins TRBV6-5 to TRBJ1-3, with TRBD1 as a possible D gene (5 bases). V lost 11 bases, J lost 0 bases, and 14 bases lay in between. Germline lookup yields CDR1 MNHEY and CDR2 SVGAGI. The CDR3 runs to 14 residues. CDR3 sequence reads: CAVSATDSGNTIYF. The CDR3 coding sequence is TGTGCCGTATCCGCGACAGACTCTGGAAACACCATATATTTT.

The chain combines TRBV29-1 with TRBJ2-7; tentatively, D is TRBD1 (5 bases). V shed 6 bases and J shed 3 bases, with 15 bases lying between them. Germline CDR1 SQVTM, CDR2 ANQGSEA. The CDR3 spans 13 residues. CDR3 protein: CSVAPIDSYEQYF. For the CDR3, the DNA is TGCAGCGTGGCCCCGATCGACAGCTACGAGCAGTACTTC.

The rearrangement links TRBV4-3 to TRBJ2-7; the D gene is possibly TRBD2 (5 bases). Trimming took 0 bases from V and 0 from J, leaving 9 bases between them. This CDR3 region has 15 residues. Germline loops: CDR1 LGHNA, CDR2 YSLEER. CDR3 nucleotides: TGCGCCAGCAGCCAAGATCGGGCGGGCTCCTACGAGCAGTACTTC. It translates to CASSQDRAGSYEQYF.

This rearrangement joins TRBV7-2 to TRBJ2-3; a weak D match, TRBD1 (6 bases). From germline, CDR1 is SGHTA and CDR2 FQGNSA. The CDR3 contains 15 residues. V lost 5 bases and J lost 6, with 18 bases in between. The CDR3 bases are TGTGCCAGCAGCACGAACAGGGCCAGCTGGGATACGCAGTATTTT. Protein sequence: CASSTNRASWDTQYF. The full variable domain, its missing parts supplied by reference TRBV7-2 and TRBJ2-3, is GAGVSQSPSNKVTEKGKDVELRCDPISGHTALYWYRQSLGQGLEFLIYFQGNSAPDKSGLPSDRFSAERTGGSVSTLTIQRTQQEDSAVYLCASSTNRASWDTQYFGPGTRLTVL.

A few counts support this clone. The chain joins TRBV5-1 to TRBJ1-3; 7 bases map to TRBD1. Germline CDR1 and CDR2: SGHRS and YFSETQ. Trimming at V came to 0 bases and at J to 4 bases, leaving 7 bases not matched to a gene. This CDR3 contains 16 residues. The CDR3 sequence: CASSLAEGAPGNTIYF. CDR3 sequence (DNA): TGCGCCAGCAGCTTGGCCGAGGGGGCGCCCGGAAACACCATATATTTT.

This clone appeared a single time. The V gene is TRBV4-1, the J gene TRBJ1-5; maybe TRBD1 (5 bases). The CDR3 is 18 amino acids. Germline lookup yields CDR1 MGHRA and CDR2 YSYEKL. The ends were cut back, 1 base at V and 4 bases at J, with 20 bases in the middle. CDR3 in DNA: TGCGCCAGCAGCCAAGGCTTGTCGGGACTGTCTGCTAATCAGCCCCAGCATTTT. It yields the protein CASSQGLSGLSANQPQHF.

V gene TRBV12-5 combines with J gene TRBJ2-1; 8 bases match TRBD2. The germline V gene encodes CDR1 LGHNT and CDR2 FRNRAP. V shed 3 bases, J shed 9 bases, and the junction held 4 bases outside the gene matches. CDR3 length: 13 amino acids. CDR3 DNA sequence: TGTGCTAGTGGTTTCGTAGCGGGAAGTGAGCAGTTCTTC. It translates to CASGFVAGSEQFF.

CDR3 coding DNA: TGTGCCAGCAGGACCCCACAGGGGAGGAATGAAAAACTGTTTTTT. It specifies CASRTPQGRNEKLFF. This chain uses TRBV28 with TRBJ1-4; 7 nucleotides match TRBD1. CDR1 is MDHEN and CDR2 is SYDVKM in the germline V gene. The CDR3 spans 15 residues. The V and J ends lost 6 bases and 5 bases, in that order; junction bases with no gene match: 9.

This chain connects TRBV29-1 to TRBJ1-2; D remains unclear. V gave up 1 base and J gave up 4 bases, with 7 bases separating them. Germline-derived CDR1 and CDR2 are SQVTM and ANQGSEA. There are 12 residues in the CDR3. This chain's CDR3 is CSVEGNGYGYTF. In DNA form, the CDR3 reads TGCAGCGTTGAAGGTAACGGCTATGGCTACACCTTC.

The chain links TRBV2 to TRBJ1-5; 9 bases map to TRBD1. CDR1 SNHLY and CDR2 FYNNEI come from the germline V gene. The CDR3 is made up of 15 amino acids. Trimming cost V 6 bases and J 3 bases; bases outside gene matches: 6. In nucleotides, the CDR3 is TGTGCCAGCAGGTCGGGACAGGGTGTCAATCAGCCCCAGCATTTT. Translating gives CASRSGQGVNQPQHF.

This chain joins TRBV29-1 and TRBJ2-1, with 7 bases fitting TRBD2. The J segment lost 7 bases and the V segment lost 6 bases, leaving 18 bases of the junction unmatched. This CDR3 is 16 amino acids long. Germline V CDR1 and CDR2: SQVTM, ANQGSEA. CDR3 residues: CSVSLLQLAAYNEQFF. The CDR3 bases are TGCAGCGTCTCTTTATTACAGCTAGCGGCTTATAATGAGCAGTTCTTC.

This sequence joins TRBV25-1 and TRBJ2-1; a weak D match, TRBD1 (5 bases). The ends were cut back, 3 bases at V and 4 bases at J, with 13 bases in the middle. Per germline, CDR1 MGHDK and CDR2 SYGVNS. This CDR3 contains 15 residues. The CDR3 loop is CASSDGARIYNEQFF. In DNA, the CDR3 is TGTGCCAGCAGTGATGGGGCGAGGATTTACAATGAGCAGTTCTTC.